This T cell receptor (beta chain) came from a study of blood T cell repertoires in COVID-19. Study at large: T cells, B-cell-depleted T cells, or PBMCs provided the cDNA or gDNA that served as material.

Living in 24 US areas, the participants were between about 18 and 100 years of age. Cohort 3 donors were reported recovered after two negative PCRs, clearance, or symptom resolution. Authors' methods: For nucleated cells, counts were estimated from reference gene primer amplification. TCRdb's copy holds only in-frame clones and misses some; the assay was immunoSEQ multiplex PCR. D and trimming were read from the DNA, whereas the V and J calls and clone size are those reported in that table. Of 100,000 to 150,000 clones in the sample, 80% to 85% are singletons; the top ten hold around 4.2%. The sample consisted of PBMCs or T cells enriched from blood (not recorded which). The receptor comes from a woman between 25 and 40 years old who had recovered from COVID-19.

The CDR3 loop is CASSMIAGGRHEQYF. DNA for the CDR3: TGTGCCAGTAGTATGATAGCGGGAGGGAGGCACGAGCAGTACTTC. The chain has TRBV19 and TRBJ2-7; 11 bases align to TRBD2. The CDR3 is made up of 15 amino acids. The trim removed 3 bases at V and 5 bases at J, leaving 6 bases unmatched. Germline loops: CDR1 LNHDA, CDR2 SQIVND (reference sequence).